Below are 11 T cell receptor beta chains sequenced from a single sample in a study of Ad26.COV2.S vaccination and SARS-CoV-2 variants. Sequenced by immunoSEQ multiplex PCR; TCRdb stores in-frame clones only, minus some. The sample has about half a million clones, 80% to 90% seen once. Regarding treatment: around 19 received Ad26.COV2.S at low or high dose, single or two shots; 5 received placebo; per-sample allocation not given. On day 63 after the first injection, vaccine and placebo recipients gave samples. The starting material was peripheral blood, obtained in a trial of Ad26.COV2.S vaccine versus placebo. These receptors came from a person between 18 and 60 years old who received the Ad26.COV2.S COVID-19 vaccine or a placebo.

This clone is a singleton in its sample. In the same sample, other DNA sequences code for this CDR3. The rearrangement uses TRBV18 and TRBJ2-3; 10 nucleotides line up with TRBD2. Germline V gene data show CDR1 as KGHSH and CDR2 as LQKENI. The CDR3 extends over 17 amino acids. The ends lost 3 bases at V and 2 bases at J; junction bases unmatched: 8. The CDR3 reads CASSPLRTSGITDTQYF. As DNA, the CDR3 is TGTGCCAGCTCACCCCTCCGGACTAGCGGAATCACAGATACGCAGTATTTT.

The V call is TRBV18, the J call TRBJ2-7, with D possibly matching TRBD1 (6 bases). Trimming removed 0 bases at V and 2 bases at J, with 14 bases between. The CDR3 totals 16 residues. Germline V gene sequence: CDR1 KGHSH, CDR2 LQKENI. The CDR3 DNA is TGTGCCAGCTCACCACCGGGCCTGGACAGTACCTACGAGCAGTACTTC. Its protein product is CASSPPGLDSTYEQYF.

CDR3 in DNA: TGTGCCACCAGCAGCAGACTCCTTATCTCTGGAAACACCATATATTTT. Protein product: CATSSRLLISGNTIYF. The V and J genes are TRBV15 and TRBJ1-3, with D uncertain. CDR1 and CDR2 from the germline V gene are LNHNV and YYDKDF (reference sequence). The CDR3 has 16 amino acids. Between the trimmed V and J ends, which lost 3 bases and 0 bases, there was a span of 12 bases.

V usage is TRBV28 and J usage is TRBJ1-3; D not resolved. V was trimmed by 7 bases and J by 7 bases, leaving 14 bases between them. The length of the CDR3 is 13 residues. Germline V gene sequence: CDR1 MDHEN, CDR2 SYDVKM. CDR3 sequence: CASNERTGNTIYF. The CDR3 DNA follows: TGTGCCAGCAACGAAAGAACGGGGAACACCATATATTTT.

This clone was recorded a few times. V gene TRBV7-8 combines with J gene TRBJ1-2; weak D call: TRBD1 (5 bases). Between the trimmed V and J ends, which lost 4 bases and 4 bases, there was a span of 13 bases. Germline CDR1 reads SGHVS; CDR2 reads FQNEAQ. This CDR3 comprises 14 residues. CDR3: CASSSLTETYGYTF. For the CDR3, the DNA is TGTGCCAGCAGCTCTTTGACAGAAACCTATGGCTACACCTTC.

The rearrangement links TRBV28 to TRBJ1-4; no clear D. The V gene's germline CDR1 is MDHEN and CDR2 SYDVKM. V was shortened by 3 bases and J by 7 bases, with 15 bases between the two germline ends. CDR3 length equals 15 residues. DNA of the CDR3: TGTGCCAGCAGTTTTCCTTCGTATGGAGGTGAAAAACTGTTTTTT. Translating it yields CASSFPSYGGEKLFF.

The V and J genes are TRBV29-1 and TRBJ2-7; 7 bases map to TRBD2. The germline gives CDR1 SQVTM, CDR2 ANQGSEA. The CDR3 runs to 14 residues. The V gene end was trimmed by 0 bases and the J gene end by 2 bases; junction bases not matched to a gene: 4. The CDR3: CSVEEGLPPYEQYF. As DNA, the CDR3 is TGCAGCGTTGAAGAGGGACTACCTCCCTACGAGCAGTACTTC.

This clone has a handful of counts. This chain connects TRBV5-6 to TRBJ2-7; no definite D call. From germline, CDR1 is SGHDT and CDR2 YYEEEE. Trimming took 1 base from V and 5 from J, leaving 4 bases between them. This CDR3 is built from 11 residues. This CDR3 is CASSLRDEQYF. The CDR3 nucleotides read TGTGCCAGCAGCTTGAGGGACGAGCAGTACTTC. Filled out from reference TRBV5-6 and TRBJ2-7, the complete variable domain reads DAGVTQSPTHLIKTRGQQVTLRCSPKSGHDTVSWYQQALGQGPQFIFQYYEEEERQRGNFPDRFSGHQFPNYSSELNVNALLLGDSALYLCASSLRDEQYFGPGTRLTVT.

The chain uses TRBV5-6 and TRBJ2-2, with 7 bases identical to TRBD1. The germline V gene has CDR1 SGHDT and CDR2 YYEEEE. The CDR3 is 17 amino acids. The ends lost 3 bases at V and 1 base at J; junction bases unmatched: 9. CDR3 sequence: CASSSHHRTGNTGELFF. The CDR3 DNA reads TGTGCCAGCAGCTCCCACCATCGGACAGGGAACACCGGGGAGCTGTTTTTT.

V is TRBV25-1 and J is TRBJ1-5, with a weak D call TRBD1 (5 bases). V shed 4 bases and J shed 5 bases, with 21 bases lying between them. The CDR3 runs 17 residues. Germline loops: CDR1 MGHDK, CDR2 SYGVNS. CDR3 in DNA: TGTGCCAGCAGTGGGACCTACGGGACCCAAGGGGATCAGCCCCAGCATTTT. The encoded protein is CASSGTYGTQGDQPQHF.

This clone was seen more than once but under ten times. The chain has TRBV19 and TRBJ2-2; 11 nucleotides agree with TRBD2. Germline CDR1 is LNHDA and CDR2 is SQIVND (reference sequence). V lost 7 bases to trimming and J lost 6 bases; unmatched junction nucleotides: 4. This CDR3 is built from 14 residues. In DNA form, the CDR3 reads TGTGCCAGTACTAGCGGGAGGAGGTCCGGGGAGCTGTTTTTT. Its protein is CASTSGRRSGELFF.